The 5 T cell receptor beta chains given below trace back to one sample, sequenced in a study of OX40 agonist ivuxolimab in advanced cancers. The repertoire was sequenced with immunoSEQ multiplex PCR; TCRdb's copy has only in-frame clones and lacks some. Among 50,000 to 85,000 clones listed, about nine tenths were seen once. The specimen comprised CD4+ or CD8+ T cells sorted from blood, sampled in a trial of the OX40 agonist ivuxolimab. These receptors were obtained from an adult with an advanced solid tumor such as melanoma, head and neck, liver or kidney cancer.

In nucleotides, the CDR3 is TGTGCCAGTAGTGAACAGGGGAGATCTGGCTACACCTTC. Residues: CASSEQGRSGYTF. The genes are TRBV19 and TRBJ1-2; 7 bases agree with TRBD1. Trimming cost V 5 bases and J 7 bases; bases outside gene matches: 7. Germline CDR1 is LNHDA and CDR2 is SQIVND (reference sequence). There are 13 residues in the CDR3.

The chain carries TRBV7-2 and TRBJ2-3, with 9 nucleotides matching TRBD2. The germline gives CDR1 SGHTA, CDR2 FQGNSA. The length of the CDR3 is 14 residues. Trimming at V came to 3 bases and at J to 6 bases, leaving 4 bases not matched to a gene. CDR3 sequence (DNA): TGTGCCAGCAGCTTGGCTAGCGGGGATGATACGCAGTATTTT. This codes for CASSLASGDDTQYF.

The chain carries TRBV6-5 and TRBJ1-5; D is ambiguous. CDR1 is MNHEY and CDR2 is SVGAGI in the germline V gene. Trimming pared 6 bases from V and 5 bases from J, leaving 11 bases between. CDR3 length: 13 residues. The chain's CDR3 is CASSILRHQPQHF. CDR3 DNA sequence: TGTGCCAGCAGCATTCTTCGGCATCAGCCCCAGCATTTT.

Remarks on this clone: One end of the junction does not line up with germline, which may come from a read error. This sample includes further DNA sequences coding for the same CDR3. V gene TRBV9 combines with J gene TRBJ1-4, with 9 bases matching TRBD1. The CDR3 extends over 16 amino acids. Looked up from germline, CDR1 is SGDLS and CDR2 is YYNGEE. As DNA, the CDR3 is TGTGCCAGCAGCGCTCGAACAGGGGGCCGTGATGAAAAACTGTTCTTT. It codes for CASSARTGGRDEKLFF.

The chain employs TRBV5-6 and TRBJ1-2; perhaps TRBD1 as D (5 bases). Trimming cost V 0 bases and J 6 bases, with 12 bases left between them. Germline V gives CDR1 SGHDT, CDR2 YYEEEE. The CDR3 extends over 14 amino acids. The CDR3 loop is CASSLAWTPDGYTF. In nucleotides, the CDR3 is TGTGCCAGCAGCTTGGCCTGGACACCCGATGGCTACACCTTC.